These T cell receptor beta chains were read from a single sample in a study of T cell responses to AZD1222 COVID-19 vaccine. Repertoires were generated with immunoSEQ multiplex PCR, while TCRdb's copy carries only in-frame clones and drops some. The top ten clones hold about 6.2% of a sample with about 120,000 clones, about 85% of them seen once. The specimen was peripheral blood, collected on day 0 of AZD1222 vaccination. The receptors were gathered from an adult in good health. Both conserved end residues are part of each CDR3. Only part of the rows carry a size: once, few, many, or a class if the clone is expanded.

TRBJ2-2	-	TRBV7-8	CASLLLSKSDRVYTGELFF
TRBJ2-2	many	TRBV28	CASGRELFF
TRBJ2-7	few	TRBV20-1	CSASWGAEQYF
TRBJ1-1	-	TRBV11-3	CASSSTRGLGAEAFF
TRBJ2-3	few	TRBV19	CASSLGTSTDTQYF
TRBJ1-1	-	TRBV7-2	CASSPHILDTTEAFF
TRBJ1-6	-	TRBV6-5	CASTKGGSPLHF
TRBJ1-2	-	TRBV6-5	CATSGAGNWVGGYTF
TRBJ1-5	-	TRBV15	CATSRGRGDTGNQPQHF
TRBJ2-7	-	TRBV7-9	CASSLAGGPEYEQYF
TRBJ2-7	-	TRBV7-6	CASSTKQGARTYEQYF
TRBJ2-1	-	TRBV5-4	CASSLVQDRGNNEQFF
TRBJ1-1	many	TRBV5-1	CASSFNRGNTEAFF
TRBJ1-1	-	TRBV19	CASSIESRGTTEAFF
TRBJ1-5	-	TRBV28	CASSIRTGESNQPQHF
TRBJ1-2	-	TRBV28	CASSGQGAHPYGYTF
TRBJ1-6	-	TRBV7-2	CASSLNSRHNSPLHF
TRBJ1-2	-	TRBV19	CASSIEKHRLYSYGYTF
TRBJ2-7	-	TRBV27	CASSFTLLSSYEQYF
TRBJ1-5	few	TRBV19	CATQRGGKSNQPQHF
TRBJ2-2	-	TRBV2	CASSEGRLANTGELFF
TRBJ1-4	-	TRBV30	CAWSVPAKDLVNEKLFF
TRBJ1-4	-	TRBV21-1	CASGKPGLKRISDEKLFF
TRBJ2-1	once	TRBV5-1	CASSLSGRGPYNEQFF
TRBJ1-6	-	TRBV30	CAWRDRGNSPLHF
TRBJ2-3	-	TRBV25-1	CASSPAGTDTQYF
TRBJ1-2	-	TRBV28	CASRPPDRNYGYTF